Following are 7 T cell receptor beta chains from one sample sequenced in a study of OX40 agonist ivuxolimab in advanced cancers. Sequencing was performed with immunoSEQ multiplex PCR; in TCRdb, only in-frame clones are kept and a portion is missing. The sample lists more than 65,000 clones, approximately 84% occurring once. The source material was CD4+ or CD8+ T cells sorted from blood, sampled in a trial of the OX40 agonist ivuxolimab. The receptor set was obtained from an adult with an advanced solid tumor such as melanoma, head and neck, liver or kidney cancer.

This rearrangement joins TRBV6-1 to TRBJ2-1; 8 bases map to TRBD1. The V segment lost 7 bases and the J segment 4 bases; nucleotides outside the gene matches: 6. The CDR3 covers 14 residues. CDR1 MNHNS and CDR2 SASEGT come from the germline V gene. CDR3: CASTVGQGYNEQFF. The DNA of the CDR3 is TGTGCCAGCACCGTAGGACAGGGTTACAATGAGCAGTTCTTC.

As DNA, the CDR3 is TGTGCCAGCAGTGAGTCCGGGGAGCTGTTTTTT. Translating gives CASSESGELFF. The J gene is TRBJ2-2, the V gene TRBV2; D gene unclear. Trimming took off 3 bases at V and 6 bases at J, with 2 bases between the two ends. From germline, CDR1 is SNHLY and CDR2 FYNNEI. The CDR3 runs to 11 residues.

The sample holds one count of this clone. This chain joins TRBV15 and TRBJ2-2; 7 bases fit TRBD2. CDR1 and CDR2 from the germline V gene are LNHNV and YYDKDF (reference sequence). J lost 0 bases, V lost 3 bases, and 4 bases had no gene match. CDR3 size: 16 residues. The CDR3, as DNA: TGTGCCACCAGCAGGGCTAGCGGAACGAACACCGGGGAGCTGTTTTTT. Translating it yields CATSRASGTNTGELFF.

The chain uses TRBV4-3 and TRBJ1-4; a possible D gene is TRBD1 (5 bases). V lost 2 bases and J lost 7, with 14 bases in between. This CDR3 comprises 15 residues. The germline V gene has CDR1 LGHNA and CDR2 YSLEER. The CDR3 protein is CASSQLLGTVEKLFF. The CDR3 bases are TGCGCCAGCAGCCAACTCCTTGGGACGGTTGAAAAACTGTTTTTT.

The V and J genes are TRBV6-5 and TRBJ1-1; no reliable D call. Deletions cut 10 bases from V and 1 base from J, with 10 bases between. The CDR3 is 12 residues long. Germline values: CDR1 MNHEY, CDR2 SVGAGI. This chain's CDR3 is CATRTANTEAFF. CDR3 coding DNA: TGTGCCACCAGGACCGCGAACACTGAAGCTTTCTTT.

This chain links TRBV7-2 with TRBJ2-5; 7 nucleotides match TRBD1. The ends lost 5 bases at V and 4 bases at J; junction bases unmatched: 7. The CDR3 sequence is 14 residues long. Germline V lookup: CDR1 SGHTA, CDR2 FQGNSA. The CDR3 DNA is TGTGCCAGCAGCCCCGGCAGGGGGACAGAGACCCAGTACTTC. Its translation is CASSPGRGTETQYF.

The chain employs TRBV7-9 and TRBJ2-3; D is ambiguous. Germline V gene lookup returns CDR1 SEHNR and CDR2 FQNEAQ (reference sequence). This CDR3 has 12 residues. Trimming took 4 bases from V and 5 from J, leaving 7 bases between them. DNA for the CDR3: TGTGCCAGCAGCTCATACGAAGATACGCAGTATTTT. It is translated as CASSSYEDTQYF.